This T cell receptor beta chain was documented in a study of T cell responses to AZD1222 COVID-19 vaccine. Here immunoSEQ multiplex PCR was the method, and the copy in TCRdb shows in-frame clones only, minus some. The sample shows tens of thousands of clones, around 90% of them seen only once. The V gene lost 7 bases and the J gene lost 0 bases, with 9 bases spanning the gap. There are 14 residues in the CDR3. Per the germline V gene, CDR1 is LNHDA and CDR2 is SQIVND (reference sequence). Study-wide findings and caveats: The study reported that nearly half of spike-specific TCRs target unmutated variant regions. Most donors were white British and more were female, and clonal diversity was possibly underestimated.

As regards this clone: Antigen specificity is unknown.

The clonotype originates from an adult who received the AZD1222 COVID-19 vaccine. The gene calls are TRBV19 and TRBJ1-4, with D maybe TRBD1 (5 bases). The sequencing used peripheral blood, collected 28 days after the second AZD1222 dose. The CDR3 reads CASMGVATNEKLFF. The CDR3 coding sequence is TGTGCCAGTATGGGGGTTGCAACTAATGAAAAACTGTTTTTT.